The 19 T cell receptor beta chains below were found in one sample sequenced in a study of cytomegalovirus exposure and HLA in healthy donors. 13 Jbeta primers and 60 Vbeta primers were used for the PCR. TCRdb's copy holds only in-frame clones and misses some; the assay was immunoSEQ multiplex PCR. Among roughly 140,000 clones listed, about 82% were seen once. The sample consisted of PBMCs. The receptor set was obtained from a middle-aged woman in good health and CMV-seropositive.

The chain links TRBV27 to TRBJ1-2; a possible D gene is TRBD1 (6 bases). V was clipped by 6 bases and J by 8 bases, with 22 bases between them. This CDR3 has 15 residues. Germline values: CDR1 MNHEY, CDR2 SMNVEV (reference sequence). For the CDR3, the DNA is TGTGCCAGCAGCCCTAGTACAGGGCCCCTTACCGGCTACACCTTC. It is translated as CASSPSTGPLTGYTF.

The chain links TRBV18 to TRBJ2-3, with 11 bases identical to TRBD2. The CDR3 runs to 15 residues. Trimming removed 3 bases from V and 4 bases from J; junction bases left unmatched: 3. Germline CDR1 reads KGHSH; CDR2 reads LQKENI. The CDR3 loop is CASSPGLAAADTQYF. Here the CDR3 DNA reads TGTGCCAGCTCACCGGGACTAGCGGCCGCAGATACGCAGTATTTT.

J is TRBJ2-2 and V is TRBV7-6; D unresolved. The V end lost 5 bases, the J end lost 6 bases, and 10 bases lay between the germline ends. This CDR3 has 13 residues. Germline values: CDR1 SGHVS, CDR2 FNYEAQ. CDR3 in DNA: TGTGCCAGCAGCCCCTCGTTTGCCGGGGAGCTGTTTTTT. Its translation is CASSPSFAGELFF. The full variable domain, rest sourced from reference TRBV7-6 and TRBJ2-2, is GAGVSQSPRYKVTKRGQDVALRCDPISGHVSLYWYRQALGQGPEFLTYFNYEAQQDKSGLPNDRFSAERPEGSISTLTIQRTEQRDSAMYRCASSPSFAGELFFGEGSRLTVL.

V and J are TRBV2 and TRBJ2-5; 8 bases align to TRBD2. The end of the DNA fits TRBJ2-7 better, so the J call may be wrong. Per the germline V gene, CDR1 is SNHLY and CDR2 is FYNNEI. This CDR3 comprises 14 residues. CDR3 DNA sequence: TGTGCCAGCAGTGGACAAGCGGGAGATTACGAGCAGTACTTC. It is translated as CASSGQAGDYEQYF.

This clone has a single count. This chain uses TRBV9 with TRBJ2-5; D not certain. This CDR3 spans 13 amino acids. Trimming removed 2 bases at V and 3 bases at J, with 8 bases between. Germline V CDR1 and CDR2: SGDLS, YYNGEE. The CDR3 bases are TGTGCCAGCAGCGTCACAGACGAAGAGACCCAGTACTTC. The encoded protein is CASSVTDEETQYF.

The chain has TRBV2 and TRBJ2-1; 8 nucleotides match TRBD2. This CDR3 spans 15 amino acids. The junction had 7 bases not matched to a gene; V was cut back by 8 bases and J by 1 base. The germline gives CDR1 SNHLY, CDR2 FYNNEI. The CDR3 sequence is CASFSGKTSYNEQFF. For the CDR3, the DNA is TGTGCCAGCTTTAGCGGGAAAACGTCCTACAATGAGCAGTTCTTC.

J is TRBJ1-2 and V is TRBV27; TRBD1 matches at 7 bases. This CDR3 has 13 residues. V dropped 4 bases and J dropped 10; count of bases not matched to a gene: 9. CDR1 and CDR2 (germline): MNHEY, SMNVEV (reference sequence). The CDR3 nucleotides read TGTGCCAGCAGTTCCCGGACAGGTCTTAACTACACCTTC. Its protein is CASSSRTGLNYTF.

This rearrangement joins TRBV4-1 to TRBJ1-2; D perhaps matches TRBD1 (6 bases). In germline, CDR1 is MGHRA, CDR2 YSYEKL. V was cut by 7 bases and J by 5 bases, with 17 bases left in between. This CDR3 has 14 residues. The CDR3 DNA follows: TGCGCCAGCACCCGAGAAGTACAGGGATATGGCTACACCTTC. Translated: CASTREVQGYGYTF.

The chain links TRBV28 to TRBJ1-1; 9 nucleotides align to TRBD1. The length of the CDR3 is 16 residues. The trim removed 5 bases at V and 0 bases at J, leaving 7 bases unmatched. Germline V gene sequence: CDR1 MDHEN, CDR2 SYDVKM. DNA for the CDR3: TGTGCCAGCAGTCCGGACAGGGGTCAGATGAACACTGAAGCTTTCTTT. Encoded protein: CASSPDRGQMNTEAFF.

The V gene is TRBV7-2, the J gene TRBJ2-5; 11 bases agree with TRBD2. There are 14 residues in the CDR3. Germline V gene data show CDR1 as SGHTA and CDR2 as FQGNSA. V was clipped by 8 bases and J by 2 bases; unmatched bases: 4. This CDR3 reads CASGIAGGQETQYF. DNA for the CDR3: TGTGCCAGCGGGATAGCGGGGGGGCAAGAGACCCAGTACTTC.

The V and J genes are TRBV5-1 and TRBJ2-2, with TRBD2 matching over 7 bases. The CDR3 contains 16 residues. V trimming: 5 bases; J trimming: 2 bases; junction bases outside the gene matches: 9. Per the germline V gene, CDR1 is SGHRS and CDR2 is YFSETQ. The CDR3 region is CASSSGGSFNTGELFF. Here the CDR3 DNA reads TGCGCCAGCAGTTCCGGCGGGAGTTTCAACACCGGGGAGCTGTTTTTT.

This chain joins TRBV19 and TRBJ2-7; D may be TRBD1 (5 bases). Per germline, CDR1 LNHDA and CDR2 SQIVND (reference sequence). This CDR3 is 11 amino acids long. V was shortened by 6 bases and J by 4 bases, with 7 bases between the two germline ends. DNA of the CDR3: TGTGCCAGTAGCGACAGATACGAGCAGTACTTC. Translating gives CASSDRYEQYF. The variable domain in full, completed from reference TRBV19 and TRBJ2-7, reads DGGITQSPKYLFRKEGQNVTLSCEQNLNHDAMYWYRQDPGQGLRLIYYSQIVNDFQKGDIAEGYSVSREKKESFPLTVTSAQKNPTAFYLCASSDRYEQYFGPGTRLTVT.

V and J are TRBV7-9 and TRBJ2-7; 7 positions match TRBD2. With 5 bases clipped from V and 5 bases from J, the junction kept 15 bases outside the gene matches. Germline V gene data show CDR1 as SEHNR and CDR2 as FQNEAQ (reference sequence). The CDR3 totals 16 residues. The CDR3 spells CASSPQAGRVSNEQYF. As DNA, the CDR3 is TGTGCCAGCAGCCCCCAGGCAGGGAGGGTTTCGAACGAGCAGTACTTC.

V usage is TRBV25-1 and J usage is TRBJ2-7; D perhaps matches TRBD2 (6 bases). The germline V and J ends were trimmed by 5 bases and 2 bases, with 16 bases remaining between them. This CDR3 has 15 residues. The germline V gene encodes CDR1 MGHDK and CDR2 SYGVNS. The CDR3 coding sequence is TGTGCCAGCAGTAGAGCCGGGACGGGGGCCTACGAGCAGTACTTC. Translating gives CASSRAGTGAYEQYF.

The V and J genes are TRBV9 and TRBJ2-5; 7 nucleotides agree with TRBD1. Germline V gene lookup returns CDR1 SGDLS and CDR2 YYNGEE. The trim removed 4 bases at V and 4 bases at J, leaving 4 bases unmatched. The CDR3 covers 13 residues. The CDR3 loop is CASSFRTGETQYF. CDR3 coding DNA: TGTGCCAGCAGCTTCCGGACAGGAGAGACCCAGTACTTC.

The chain is built from TRBV9 and TRBJ1-6; perhaps TRBD1 as D (5 bases). Germline CDR1 is SGDLS and CDR2 is YYNGEE. The CDR3 has 14 residues. V was cut by 0 bases and J by 5 bases, with 6 bases left in between. CDR3 sequence (DNA): TGTGCCAGCAGCGTAGGGGGGGATAATTCACCCCTCCACTTT. Residues: CASSVGGDNSPLHF.

V is TRBV9 and J is TRBJ2-3; 10 positions agree with TRBD2. CDR1 SGDLS and CDR2 YYNGEE come from the germline V gene. The CDR3 extends over 17 amino acids. The ends lost 0 bases at V and 5 bases at J; junction bases unmatched: 9. CDR3 region: CASSVVASGGAKDTQYF. The DNA of the CDR3 is TGTGCCAGCAGCGTAGTAGCCAGCGGGGGGGCAAAAGATACGCAGTATTTT.

The chain joins TRBV7-2 to TRBJ2-7; D may be TRBD1 (6 bases). Germline loops: CDR1 SGHTA, CDR2 FQGNSA. V was trimmed by 1 base and J by 7 bases, leaving 14 bases between them. The CDR3 spans 14 residues. This CDR3 reads CASSLVGQRLEQYF. The CDR3 bases are TGTGCCAGCAGCTTAGTAGGACAGCGATTGGAGCAGTACTTC.

V and J are TRBV5-1 and TRBJ2-7, with D perhaps TRBD2 (5 bases). This CDR3 spans 14 amino acids. Germline CDR1 and CDR2: SGHRS and YFSETQ. Trimming removed 5 bases at V and 6 bases at J, with 18 bases between. The CDR3 DNA is TGCGCCAGCAGACCAACTATCCTGGCGGGCGAGCAGTACTTC. It encodes CASRPTILAGEQYF.